This T cell receptor beta chain was recovered during a study of blood T cell repertoires in COVID-19. Overall study: Spain, Italy and the United States supplied samples that represented acute and convalescent COVID-19. Nucleic acid was either cDNA or gDNA, and it came from T cells, B-cell-depleted T cells, or PBMCs.

In the study's own analysis: Reference gene primer amplification yielded estimated nucleated cell counts. Measured with immunoSEQ multiplex PCR; TCRdb has only the in-frame clones, and not every one. V and J calls and clone size are given by that table; D and trimming were obtained from the DNA. Of around 260,000 clones listed, 86% are singletons. The V gene's germline CDR1 is SGHRS and CDR2 YFSETQ. Trimming removed 5 bases from V and 8 bases from J; junction bases left unmatched: 13. This CDR3 spans 15 amino acids. Sequencing was done on a sample of peripheral blood. This receptor was identified in a man aged 18 to 30 with active or convalescent COVID-19. This chain joins TRBV5-1 and TRBJ2-3, with 8 bases lining up with TRBD2. This CDR3 is CASRPQGTSVTTQYF. CDR3 nucleotides: TGCGCCAGCAGACCCCAAGGGACTAGTGTTACTACGCAGTATTTT.